A single TCR beta chain is shown here with its context. This entry is derived from a study of sequential checkpoint blockade in melanoma. Study as a whole: Each arm's sequence ended with maintenance nivolumab.

CDR1 is SGHRS and CDR2 is YFSETQ in the germline V gene. Trimming cost V 5 bases and J 7 bases, with 10 bases left between them. CDR3 length: 11 amino acids. Sequencing was performed with immunoSEQ multiplex PCR; in TCRdb, only in-frame clones are kept and a portion is missing. This table holds 20,000 or so clones, around 73% found once. The treatment here: randomized to nivolumab then ipilimumab (arm A) or the reverse (arm B). No patient had prior DNA-damaging chemotherapy. The sequence came from a human donor with melanoma. The input for sequencing was CD8+ T cells sorted from blood (inferred from file names), taken from a patient given nivolumab and ipilimumab in sequence. The J gene is TRBJ2-7, the V gene TRBV5-1; D ambiguous. The CDR3 coding sequence is TGCGCCAGCAGGGTCGGGTTGGAGCAGTACTTC. Translation: CASRVGLEQYF.